Presented here are 3 T cell receptor beta chains from one specimen sequenced in a study of blood T cell repertoires in COVID-19. Produced via immunoSEQ multiplex PCR; TCRdb's table is partial and in-frame only. The sample has around 180,000 clones, approximately 85% seen once. The sequencing sample was made of PBMCs or T cells enriched from blood (not recorded which). Source of these receptors: a woman aged 25 to 39 who had recovered from COVID-19.

This sequence joins TRBV7-9 and TRBJ1-1; TRBD1 aligns across 7 bases. With 5 bases clipped from V and 4 bases from J, the junction kept 10 bases outside the gene matches. CDR3 size: 15 residues. CDR1 is SEHNR, CDR2 FQNEAQ, per germline (reference sequence). The CDR3 DNA reads TGTGCCAGCAGCATAATGACAGGGTTAAGCACTGAAGCTTTCTTT. Its translation is CASSIMTGLSTEAFF.

The chain recombines TRBV7-6 with TRBJ2-5; D possibly corresponds to TRBD2 (5 bases). V lost 4 bases, J lost 5 bases, and 11 bases lay in between. The germline V gene encodes CDR1 SGHVS and CDR2 FNYEAQ. The CDR3 length is 13 residues. CDR3 residues: CASSSLAWETQYF. CDR3 nucleotide sequence: TGTGCCAGCAGCTCATTAGCGTGGGAGACCCAGTACTTC.

V is TRBV9 and J is TRBJ2-7, with 14 bases that match TRBD2. The germline CDR1 and CDR2 sequences are SGDLS and YYNGEE. Unmatched junction bases numbered 7, after V lost 4 bases and J lost 4 bases. This CDR3 has 16 residues. The CDR3 nucleotides read TGTGCCAGCAGCCCCGAGGGACTAGCGGGAGCTTACGAGCAGTACTTC. As protein: CASSPEGLAGAYEQYF.